These T cell receptor beta chains were read from a single sample in a study of PD-1 blockade in classical Hodgkin lymphoma. Clones were sequenced by immunoSEQ multiplex PCR, and TCRdb holds only the in-frame ones, with some missing. Of roughly 140,000 clones detected, about four fifths appear once; the ten largest clones hold about 9%. The source material was peripheral blood mononuclear cells (PBMCs), sampled before the second cycle of nivolumab. These TCRs come from a human donor with classical Hodgkin lymphoma. Both conserved end residues are part of each CDR3. Each record gives: J gene, V gene, clone size, D gene, CDR3 protein, CDR3 DNA. The D gene is left open where the match is weak. Size tells how often a clone was seen (once, few, many) or the class of an expanded clone, and some rows leave it out.

TRBJ1-2 | TRBV28 | NA | NA | CASSFRTAYGYTF | TGTGCCAGCAGTTTTCGTACAGCCTATGGCTACACCTTC
TRBJ2-2 | TRBV5-1 | NA | NA | CASSLLQTGELFF | TGCGCCAGCAGCTTGCTGCAGACCGGGGAGCTGTTTTTT
TRBJ2-1 | TRBV15 | NA | TRBD2 | CATSRVGLGVNEQFF | TGTGCCACCAGCAGAGTTGGACTAGGTGTCAATGAGCAGTTCTTC
TRBJ2-5 | TRBV5-4 | NA | NA | CASSTGQQETQYF | TGTGCCAGCAGCACAGGGCAGCAAGAGACCCAGTACTTC
TRBJ2-7 | TRBV5-5 | NA | TRBD1 | CASSFSPTGPLDEQYF | TGTGCCAGCAGCTTTTCCCCGACAGGGCCCCTTGACGAGCAGTACTTC
TRBJ1-6 | TRBV10-3 | NA | TRBD1 | CAIRRTGGVDNSPLHF | TGTGCCATCAGGAGAACAGGGGGCGTAGATAATTCACCCCTCCACTTT
TRBJ1-2 | TRBV7-2 | NA | TRBD1 | CASSFDRANYGYTF | TGTGCCAGCAGCTTCGACAGGGCCAACTATGGCTACACCTTC
TRBJ1-1 | TRBV5-4 | NA | NA | CASSFPGYMNTEAFF | TGTGCCAGCAGCTTCCCTGGTTACATGAACACTGAAGCTTTCTTT
TRBJ2-5 | TRBV7-9 | NA | NA | CASSTGQTHQETQYF | TGTGCCAGCAGCACAGGACAGACCCACCAAGAGACCCAGTACTTC
TRBJ1-2 | TRBV18 | many | NA | CASSLTSMVDYGYTF | TGTGCCAGCTCACTCACGTCTATGGTCGACTATGGCTACACCTTC
TRBJ1-2 | TRBV6-5 | NA | TRBD1 | CASSRTGGEGYTF | TGTGCCAGCTCTCGGACAGGGGGAGAAGGCTACACCTTC
TRBJ2-7 | TRBV9 | NA | NA | CASSVGGSATYEQYF | TGTGCCAGCAGCGTAGGAGGCTCAGCTACCTACGAGCAGTACTTC
TRBJ1-2 | TRBV5-6 | NA | NA | CASSLLWVGTYYGYTF | TGTGCCAGCAGCTTGCTGTGGGTAGGGACCTACTATGGCTACACCTTC
TRBJ1-1 | TRBV6-5 | NA | NA | CASRYQGGTEAFF | TGTGCCAGCAGATATCAGGGTGGCACTGAAGCTTTCTTT
TRBJ2-1 | TRBV19 | few | NA | CASSITQGSYNEQFF | TGTGCCAGTAGTATAACCCAGGGGTCCTACAATGAGCAGTTCTTC
TRBJ2-1 | TRBV7-3 | NA | NA | CASSSLSTQDNEQFF | TGTGCCAGCAGCTCCCTGTCGACCCAGGACAATGAGCAGTTCTTC
TRBJ2-3 | TRBV10-3 | NA | NA | CAIRGGAPAADTQYF | TGTGCCATCAGGGGGGGGGCCCCGGCGGCAGATACGCAGTATTTT
TRBJ1-3 | TRBV6-5 | NA | NA | CASSYSISSSGNTIYF | TGTGCCAGCAGTTACTCGATCAGTAGCTCTGGAAACACCATATATTTT
TRBJ2-7 | TRBV28 | NA | NA | CASSSDLYEQYF | TGTGCCAGCAGTTCGGACCTCTACGAGCAGTACTTC
TRBJ1-5 | TRBV6-6 | NA | NA | CASSISNQPQHF | TGTGCCAGCAGTATTAGCAATCAGCCCCAGCATTTT